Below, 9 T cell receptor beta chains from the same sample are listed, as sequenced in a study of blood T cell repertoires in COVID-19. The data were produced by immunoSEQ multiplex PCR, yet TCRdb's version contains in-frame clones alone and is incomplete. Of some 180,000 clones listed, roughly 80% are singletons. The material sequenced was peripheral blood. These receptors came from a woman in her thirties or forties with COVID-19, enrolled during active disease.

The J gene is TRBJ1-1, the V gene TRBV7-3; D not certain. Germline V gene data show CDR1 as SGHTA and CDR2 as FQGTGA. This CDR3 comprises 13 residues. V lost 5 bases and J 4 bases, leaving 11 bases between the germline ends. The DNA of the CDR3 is TGTGCCAGCAGCCTCGGGGTGGGCACTGAAGCTTTCTTT. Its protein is CASSLGVGTEAFF.

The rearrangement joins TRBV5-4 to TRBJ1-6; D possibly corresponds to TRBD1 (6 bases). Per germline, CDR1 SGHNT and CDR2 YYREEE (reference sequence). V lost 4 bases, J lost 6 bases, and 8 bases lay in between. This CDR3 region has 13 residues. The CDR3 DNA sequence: TGTGCCAGCAGCCCGGACAGTAATTCACCCCTCCACTTT. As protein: CASSPDSNSPLHF.

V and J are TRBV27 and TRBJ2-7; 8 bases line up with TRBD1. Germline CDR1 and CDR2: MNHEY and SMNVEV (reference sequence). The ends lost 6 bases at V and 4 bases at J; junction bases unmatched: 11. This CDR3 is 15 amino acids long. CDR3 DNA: TGTGCCAGCAGCTATATCCGGACAGGGCCGTACGAGCAGTACTTC. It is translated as CASSYIRTGPYEQYF.

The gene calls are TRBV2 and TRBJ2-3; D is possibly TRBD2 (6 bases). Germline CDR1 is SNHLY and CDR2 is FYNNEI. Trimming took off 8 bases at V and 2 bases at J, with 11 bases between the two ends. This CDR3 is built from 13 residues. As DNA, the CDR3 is TGTGCCAGCCGGAGGGGCACCACAGATACGCAGTATTTT. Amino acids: CASRRGTTDTQYF.

The CDR3 sequence is CASSTGTNEQYF. In nucleotides, the CDR3 is TGTGCCAGCAGCACCGGGACAAACGAGCAGTACTTC. This chain connects TRBV27 to TRBJ2-7; TRBD1 might be the D (6 bases). Per germline, CDR1 MNHEY and CDR2 SMNVEV (reference sequence). V lost 6 bases and J 5 bases, leaving 11 bases between the germline ends. The CDR3 runs to 12 residues.

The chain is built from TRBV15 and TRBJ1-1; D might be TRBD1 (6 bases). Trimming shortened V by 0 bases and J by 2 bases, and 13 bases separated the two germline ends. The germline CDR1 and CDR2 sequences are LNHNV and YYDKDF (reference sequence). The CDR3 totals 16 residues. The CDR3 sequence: CATSRDLTGINTEAFF. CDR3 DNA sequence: TGTGCCACCAGCAGAGATCTTACAGGGATCAACACTGAAGCTTTCTTT. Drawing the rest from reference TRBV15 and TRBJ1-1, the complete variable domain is DAMVIQNPRYQVTQFGKPVTLSCSQTLNHNVMYWYQQKSSQAPKLLFHYYDKDFNNEADTPDNFQSRRPNTSFCFLDIRSPGLGDTAMYLCATSRDLTGINTEAFFGQGTRLTVV.

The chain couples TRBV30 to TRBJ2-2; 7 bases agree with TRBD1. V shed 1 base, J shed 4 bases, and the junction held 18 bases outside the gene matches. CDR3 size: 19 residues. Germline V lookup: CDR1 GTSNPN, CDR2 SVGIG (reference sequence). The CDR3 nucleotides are TGTGCCTGGAGTGCCGAACCGAGACAGGGACCTTTTTTCACCGGGGAGCTGTTTTTT. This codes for CAWSAEPRQGPFFTGELFF.

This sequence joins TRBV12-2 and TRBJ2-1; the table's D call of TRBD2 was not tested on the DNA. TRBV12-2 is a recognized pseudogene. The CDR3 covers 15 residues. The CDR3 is CASRLTGSSYNEQFF. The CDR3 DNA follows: TGTGCAAGTCGCTTAACCGGGAGCTCCTACAATGAGCAGTTCTTC.

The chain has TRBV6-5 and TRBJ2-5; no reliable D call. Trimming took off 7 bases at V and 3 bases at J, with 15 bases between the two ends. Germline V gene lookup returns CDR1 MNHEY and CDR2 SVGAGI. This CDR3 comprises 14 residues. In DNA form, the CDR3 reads TGTGCCAGCACTCTAACCCTGATAAAAGAGACCCAGTACTTC. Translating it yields CASTLTLIKETQYF.